The 18 T cell receptor beta chains below come from one sample, sequenced in a study of shared clonotypes between healthy human individuals. Clones were sequenced by immunoSEQ multiplex PCR, and TCRdb holds only the in-frame ones, with some missing. The sample comprises over 95,000 clones, 68% of which are singletons, and 24% rests with the top ten. Sequenced sample: memory CD8+ T cells sorted from blood. Subset specified: CD45RO+ cells pooled with CCR7-negative TemRA cells. Receptor source: a woman aged 25 to 39 in good health.

This clone is labeled large. V is TRBV10-1 and J is TRBJ2-2; D ambiguous. Germline V CDR1 and CDR2: WNHNN, SYGVQD (reference sequence). V was pared by 3 bases and J by 6 bases, with 8 bases between. The CDR3 has 13 residues. Here the CDR3 reads CASSEPLSGELFF. The CDR3 nucleotides read TGCGCCAGCAGTGAACCGTTGTCCGGGGAGCTGTTTTTT.

This clone occurred a few times. The V call is TRBV29-1, the J call TRBJ2-3; 7 bases are shared with TRBD2. V gave up 6 bases and J gave up 2 bases; unmatched junction bases: 8. This CDR3 comprises 14 residues. The germline V gene has CDR1 SQVTM and CDR2 ANQGSEA. The CDR3 DNA is TGCAGCGTCGAACCTAGCGGTACCACAGATACGCAGTATTTT. Amino acid sequence: CSVEPSGTTDTQYF.

This clone was seen a handful of times. This chain uses TRBV6-1 with TRBJ2-1; TRBD2 is a possible D gene (5 bases). V was clipped by 5 bases and J by 3 bases, with 14 bases between them. CDR3 size: 15 residues. Germline assignment: CDR1 MNHNS and CDR2 SASEGT. CDR3 in amino acids: CASSTSDYIYNEQFF. The CDR3 DNA sequence: TGTGCCAGCAGTACAAGCGACTACATCTACAATGAGCAGTTCTTC.

With respect to this clone: Within the sample, other DNA sequences also encode this same CDR3. The J gene is TRBJ2-2, the V gene TRBV28, with 10 bases fitting TRBD2. V was clipped by 6 bases and J by 3 bases; unmatched bases: 13. CDR1 MDHEN and CDR2 SYDVKM come from the germline V gene. The CDR3 runs to 18 residues. The CDR3 sequence: CASSQIKLAGVHTGELFF. Written as DNA, the CDR3 is TGTGCCAGCAGCCAAATAAAGCTAGCGGGGGTACACACCGGGGAGCTGTTTTTT.

The CDR3 nucleotides are TGTGCCAGCAGCTCCATCTGGGACTATACCTACGAGCAGTACTTC. This encodes CASSSIWDYTYEQYF. V and J are TRBV7-9 and TRBJ2-7; 7 bases align to TRBD2. The CDR3 has 15 residues. Germline-derived CDR1 and CDR2 are SEHNR and FQNEAQ (reference sequence). J was trimmed by 2 bases and V by 4 bases; bases with no gene match: 8.

The chain links TRBV19 to TRBJ2-7; D is undetermined. Trimming pared 6 bases from V and 0 bases from J, leaving 15 bases between. The CDR3 is 15 residues long. Germline CDR1 reads LNHDA; CDR2 reads SQIVND (reference sequence). The CDR3, as DNA: TGTGCCAGTAGCCATGTAGGGCAGTCCTCCTACGAGCAGTACTTC. Protein: CASSHVGQSSYEQYF.

The gene calls are TRBV19 and TRBJ2-5; 7 positions agree with TRBD2. This CDR3 comprises 15 residues. The J segment lost 6 bases and the V segment lost 5 bases, leaving 12 bases of the junction unmatched. CDR1 is LNHDA, CDR2 SQIVND, per germline (reference sequence). CDR3 protein: CASSDGGIKPKTQYF. In DNA form, the CDR3 reads TGTGCCAGTAGTGACGGGGGGATAAAACCGAAGACCCAGTACTTC.

This rearrangement joins TRBV9 to TRBJ2-2; TRBD2 agrees at 13 bases. This CDR3 has 16 residues. Trimming took 4 bases from V and 6 from J; bases not matched to a gene: 6. Germline lookup yields CDR1 SGDLS and CDR2 YYNGEE. The CDR3 protein is CASSSWTSGRPGELFF. CDR3 coding DNA: TGTGCCAGCAGCTCCTGGACTAGCGGGAGACCCGGGGAGCTGTTTTTT.

This clone was found many times. The chain recombines TRBV6-5 with TRBJ2-6; D call uncertain. The V end lost 4 bases, the J end lost 0 bases, and 10 bases lay between the germline ends. The CDR3 is made up of 16 amino acids. Per the germline V gene, CDR1 is MNHEY and CDR2 is SVGAGI. CDR3 in DNA: TGTGCCAGCAGTTTTTCAGGCAACTCTGGGGCCAACGTCCTGACTTTC. Its translation: CASSFSGNSGANVLTF.

The chain has TRBV7-8 and TRBJ2-7; either TRBD1 or TRBD2 may supply D (7 bases each). V was cut by 2 bases and J by 1 base, with 9 bases left in between. The CDR3 loop spans 14 amino acids. From germline, CDR1 is SGHVS and CDR2 FQNEAQ. The DNA of the CDR3 is TGTGCCAGCAGCTTACAGGGGGGGTCCTACGAGCAGTACTTC. Translation gives CASSLQGGSYEQYF.

As to this clone: This sample also contains other DNA sequences that code for the same CDR3. The DNA of the CDR3 is TGTGCCAGCAGCCCTCCAGGCTACGAGCAGTACTTC. This encodes CASSPPGYEQYF. V and J are TRBV11-2 and TRBJ2-7; D call uncertain. Germline V gene data show CDR1 as SGHAT and CDR2 as FQNNGV. Trimming removed 5 bases at V and 3 bases at J, with 8 bases between. This CDR3 is built from 12 residues.

As for this clone: This may be a read error: a much more frequent sequence differs by one nucleotide. Other DNA sequences in the same sample also yield this CDR3. The V call is TRBV27, the J call TRBJ2-7; 7 nucleotides match TRBD2. The CDR3 consists of 14 residues. V lost 2 bases, J lost 5 bases, and 6 bases stayed unmatched. The germline gives CDR1 MNHEY, CDR2 SMNVEV (reference sequence). Here the CDR3 reads CASSLDGRGDEQYF. CDR3 DNA sequence: TGTGCCAGCAGTTTAGACGGCCGGGGGGACGAGCAGTACTTC.

This chain uses TRBV19 with TRBJ1-1; D ambiguous. This CDR3 is built from 15 residues. Germline V gene data show CDR1 as LNHDA and CDR2 as SQIVND (reference sequence). V lost 7 bases, J lost 3 bases, and 18 bases lay in between. CDR3 nucleotide sequence: TGTGCCAGTACCAACTTGCGGGGATGGGACACTGAAGCTTTCTTT. It codes for CASTNLRGWDTEAFF.

The gene calls are TRBV11-1 and TRBJ2-7; TRBD2 aligns across 7 bases. V lost 1 base and J lost 0; bases outside the gene matches: 3. This CDR3 is 15 amino acids long. Germline assignment: CDR1 SGHAT and CDR2 FQDESV (reference sequence). CDR3 sequence: CASSLGGLSSYEQYF. In nucleotides, the CDR3 is TGTGCCAGCAGCTTAGGGGGACTATCCTCCTACGAGCAGTACTTC.

The chain has TRBV5-1 and TRBJ2-3; D might be TRBD1 (6 bases). This CDR3 comprises 14 residues. V was shortened by 5 bases and J by 2 bases, with 12 bases between the two germline ends. Looked up from germline, CDR1 is SGHRS and CDR2 is YFSETQ. The CDR3 sequence is CASRTDRFTDTQYF. CDR3 sequence (DNA): TGCGCCAGCAGGACGGACAGATTCACAGATACGCAGTATTTT.

The rearrangement uses TRBV7-9 and TRBJ1-5, with 7 bases that match TRBD1. The CDR3 spans 12 residues. The ends lost 1 base at V and 12 bases at J; junction bases unmatched: 3. The germline V gene has CDR1 SEHNR and CDR2 FQNEAQ (reference sequence). The chain's CDR3 is CASSLGGGDQHF. DNA for the CDR3: TGTGCCAGCAGCTTAGGAGGGGGCGACCAGCATTTT.

This clone has a handful of counts. The chain uses TRBV27 and TRBJ1-1, with 7 bases lining up with TRBD1. The germline V gene has CDR1 MNHEY and CDR2 SMNVEV (reference sequence). The CDR3 covers 15 residues. V trimming: 4 bases; J trimming: 5 bases; junction bases outside the gene matches: 10. The CDR3 sequence: CASSSLTGRGTEAFF. In nucleotides, the CDR3 is TGTGCCAGCAGTTCATTGACAGGGAGGGGAACTGAAGCTTTCTTT.

J is TRBJ2-5 and V is TRBV30; 7 positions agree with TRBD2. The CDR3 sequence is 16 residues long. After removal of 2 bases from V and 11 bases from J, the junction contained 20 bases not matched to a gene. Looked up from germline, CDR1 is GTSNPN and CDR2 is SVGIG (reference sequence). The CDR3 region has the DNA TGTGCCTGGAGTCCTCCCCGAGCGGGGCCCATATGGGAGCAGTACTTC. It is translated as CAWSPPRAGPIWEQYF.